What follows are 11 T cell receptor beta chains derived from one specimen sequenced in a study of T cells in women clearing cervical HPV infection. Sequenced by immunoSEQ multiplex PCR; TCRdb stores in-frame clones only, minus some. The sample's table shows about 23,000 clones. The specimen was blood buffy coat. These receptors were taken from a woman aged 18 to 75 with a cervical HPV16 infection that either progressed to CIN3+ or cleared (not recorded which).

Details on this clone: Read coverage stops 3 residues before the CDR3 terminus; the germline J gene supplies the remainder. V usage is TRBV5-4 and J usage is TRBJ1-2; D perhaps matches TRBD1 (5 bases). Trimming shortened V by 2 bases and J by 4 bases, and 15 bases separated the two germline ends. The germline CDR1 and CDR2 sequences are SGHNT and YYREEE (reference sequence). This CDR3 has 15 residues. This CDR3 is CASSLRGEPFYGYTF. CDR3 DNA (partial): TGTGCCAGCAGCTTAAGGGGAGAACCATTCTATGGC.

In the case of this clone: The CDR3 extends 3 residues past the end of the read, so its final part is completed from the germline J gene. The chain joins TRBV5-4 to TRBJ2-1; no firm D call. V lost 3 bases and J 7 bases, leaving 14 bases between the germline ends. This CDR3 is 14 amino acids long. Germline V CDR1 and CDR2: SGHNT, YYREEE (reference sequence). CDR3 sequence reads: CASSYARVGNEQFF. CDR3 bases read: TGTGCCAGCAGCTACGCAAGGGTGGGTAATGAG.

Remarks on this clone: The sequence runs out 3 residues before the end of the CDR3; the remainder is reconstructed from the germline J gene. The rearrangement uses TRBV27 and TRBJ2-7; D gene unclear. This CDR3 has 14 amino acids. Trimming removed 4 bases at V and 3 bases at J, with 13 bases between. Germline CDR1 MNHEY, CDR2 SMNVEV (reference sequence). Here the CDR3 reads CASSYSIQNYEQYF. The CDR3 bases that were read are TGTGCCAGCAGTTACTCAATACAGAACTACGAG.

Of note for this clone: The read halts 3 residues ahead of the CDR3 end, with the missing end drawn from the germline J gene. The chain uses TRBV30 and TRBJ2-5, with 7 nucleotides matching TRBD1. The CDR3 length is 13 residues. The ends lost 3 bases at V and 4 bases at J; junction bases unmatched: 5. The V gene's germline CDR1 is GTSNPN and CDR2 SVGIG (reference sequence). This CDR3 is CAWRSRGRETQYF. The sequenced CDR3 bases are TGTGCCTGGAGATCAAGGGGGCGAGAGACC.

Note on this clone: The CDR3 extends 3 residues past the end of the read, so its final part is completed from the germline J gene. This chain uses TRBV20-1 with TRBJ2-7; the match to TRBD2 covers 10 bases. V trimming: 2 bases; J trimming: 5 bases; junction bases outside the gene matches: 6. The CDR3 consists of 14 residues. Germline values: CDR1 DFQATT, CDR2 SNEGSKA (reference sequence). The sequenced CDR3 bases are TGCAGTGCTAGACTAGCGGGAGTAGTCGACGAG. Translation: CSARLAGVVDE. The complete CDR3 reads CSARLAGVVDEQYF.

On this clone: The read ends 3 residues shy of where the CDR3 ends; the end is completed using the germline J gene. The rearrangement uses TRBV5-1 and TRBJ2-2; 7 bases agree with TRBD1. After removal of 4 bases from V and 1 base from J, the junction contained 7 bases not matched to a gene. The CDR3 spans 16 residues. CDR1 and CDR2 (germline): SGHRS, YFSETQ. The CDR3 reads CASSDTGVGNTGELFF. CDR3 DNA, as far as it was read: TGCGCCAGCAGCGATACAGGGGTCGGGAACACCGGGGAG.

Points on this clone: The CDR3 goes on 3 residues after the read ends, and that part is filled in from the germline J gene. The chain joins TRBV30 to TRBJ1-2, with D unresolved. V was pared by 4 bases and J by 4 bases, with 13 bases between. The CDR3 sequence is 13 residues long. CDR1 is GTSNPN and CDR2 is SVGIG in the germline V gene (reference sequence). The CDR3 sequence is CAWTELLGYGYTF. The CDR3 DNA, read in part, is TGTGCCTGGACCGAACTACTAGGCTATGGC. The full variable domain, rest sourced from reference TRBV30 and TRBJ1-2, is SQTIHQWPATLVQPVGSPLSLECTVEGTSNPNLYWYRQAAGRGLQLLFYSVGIGQISSEVPQNLSASRPQDRQFILSSKKLLLSDSGFYLCAWTELLGYGYTFGSGTRLTVV.

With respect to this clone: The sequenced fragment ends 3 residues before the CDR3 boundary, so the rest is inferred from the germline J gene. The J gene is TRBJ2-3, the V gene TRBV11-3, with TRBD2 matching over 7 bases. The length of the CDR3 is 13 residues. Germline CDR1 and CDR2: SGHNT and YENEEA. V was pared by 9 bases and J by 6 bases, with 9 bases of the junction left unmatched. The CDR3 sequence is CASSGGFGDTQYF. The part of the CDR3 DNA that was read is TGTGCCAGTTCCGGGGGGTTTGGGGATACG. The full variable domain, in which reference TRBV11-3 and TRBJ2-3 provide the parts outside the CDR3, is EAGVVQSPRYKIIEKKQPVAFWCNPISGHNTLYWYLQNLGQGPELLIRYENEEAVDDSQLPKDRFSAERLKGVDSTLKIQPAELGDSAVYLCASSGGFGDTQYFGPGTRLTVL.

On this clone itself: The read halts 3 residues ahead of the CDR3 end, with the missing end drawn from the germline J gene. The chain couples TRBV7-2 to TRBJ1-1; D gene ambiguous. This CDR3 is 14 amino acids long. The germline gives CDR1 SGHTA, CDR2 FQGNSA. Trimming took 1 base from V and 2 from J, leaving 8 bases between them. CDR3 residues: CASSLVSSNTEAFF. CDR3 bases read: TGTGCCAGCAGCTTAGTTAGCAGTAACACTGAA.

Points on this clone: The read is 3 residues too short to cover the CDR3 end, so that end is filled in from the germline J gene. The chain recombines TRBV18 with TRBJ2-2; D is possibly TRBD1 (7 bases). This CDR3 has 14 amino acids. The germline gives CDR1 KGHSH, CDR2 LQKENI. CDR3 residues: CASSRGGGDEKLFF. The sequenced CDR3 bases are TGTGCCAGCTCACGAGGAGGGGGCGATGAAAAG. Full variable domain (remainder filled in from reference TRBV18 and TRBJ2-2): NAGVMQNPRHLVRRRGQEARLRCSPMKGHSHVYWYRQLPEEGLKFMVYLQKENIIDESGMPKERFSAEFPKEGPSILRIQQVVRGDSAAYFCASSRGGGDEKLFFGEGSRLTVL.

A remark on this clone: The read ends 3 residues before the CDR3 terminus; that terminus is restored from the germline J gene. The chain recombines TRBV2 with TRBJ2-3; 9 bases fit TRBD2. From germline, CDR1 is SNHLY and CDR2 FYNNEI. The CDR3 is 16 amino acids. With V trimmed by 2 bases and J by 6 bases, 9 bases remained unmatched. The CDR3 loop is CASSEMAGGPSDTQYF. Partial CDR3 DNA: TGTGCCAGCAGTGAAATGGCGGGAGGGCCCTCCGATACG.